The clone carrying this TCR beta chain has only a few counts. The sample belongs to a study of blood T cell repertoires in COVID-19. Across the study: The samples span acute and convalescent COVID-19 from the United States, Italy and Spain. PBMCs, B-cell-depleted T cells, or T cells provided the cDNA or gDNA that made up the material.

Per the original data handling: Amplifying reference gene primers gave estimates of nucleated cell counts. Sequencing used immunoSEQ multiplex PCR; TCRdb keeps in-frame clones, though not all of them. That table furnishes V, J and clone size, whereas the DNA furnished D and trimming. The sample has 130,000 to 150,000 clones; around 82% are singletons. V was cut by 6 bases and J by 10 bases, with 19 bases left in between. The CDR3 covers 14 residues. The chain carries TRBV5-3 and TRBJ1-4; TRBD1 might be the D (6 bases). TRBV5-3 is filed as an ORF, its function uncertain. The receptor was isolated from a human donor with acute or convalescent COVID-19. The donor label of this sample is uncertain. Specimen: peripheral blood. The CDR3 loop is CARMGGTSSRKLFF. The CDR3 nucleotides read TGTGCCAGAATGGGTGGGACAAGTTCCCGAAAACTGTTTTTT.